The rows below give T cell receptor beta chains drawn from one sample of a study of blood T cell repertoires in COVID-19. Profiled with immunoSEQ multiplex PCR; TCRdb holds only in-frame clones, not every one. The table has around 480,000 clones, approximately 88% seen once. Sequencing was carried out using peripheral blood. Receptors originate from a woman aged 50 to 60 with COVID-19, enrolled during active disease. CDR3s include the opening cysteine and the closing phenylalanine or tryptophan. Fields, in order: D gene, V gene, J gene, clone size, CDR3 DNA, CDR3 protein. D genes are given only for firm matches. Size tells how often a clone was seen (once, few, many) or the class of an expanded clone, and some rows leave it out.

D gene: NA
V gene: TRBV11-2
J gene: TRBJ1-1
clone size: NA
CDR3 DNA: TGTGCCAGCAGCCTGGCGGGGGGCTTGACTGAAGCTTTCTTT
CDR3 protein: CASSLAGGLTEAFF

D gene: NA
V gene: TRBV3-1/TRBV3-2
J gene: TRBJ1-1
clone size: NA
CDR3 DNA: TGTGCCAGCAGCCAAGTAGTCTGGGCGAACACTGAAGCTTTCTTT
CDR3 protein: CASSQVVWANTEAFF

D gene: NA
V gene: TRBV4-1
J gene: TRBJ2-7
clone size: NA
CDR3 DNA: TGCGCCAGCAGCCAAGATAAGCGTATACACTCCCGGGGCGAGCAGTACTTC
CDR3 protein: CASSQDKRIHSRGEQYF

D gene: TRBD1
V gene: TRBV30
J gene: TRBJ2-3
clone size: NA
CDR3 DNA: TGTGCCTGGAGTACCGGGACAGGGAGCACAGATACGCAGTATTTT
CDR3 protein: CAWSTGTGSTDTQYF

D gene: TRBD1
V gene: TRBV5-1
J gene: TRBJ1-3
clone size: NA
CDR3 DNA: TGCGCCAGCAGCTTGGGACAGGGGTATGGAAACACCATATATTTT
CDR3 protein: CASSLGQGYGNTIYF

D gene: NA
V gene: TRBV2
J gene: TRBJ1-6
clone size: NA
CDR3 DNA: TGTGCCAGCAGTGAAGGGGGGGTACGCTCCTATAATTCACCCCTCCACTTT
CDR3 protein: CASSEGGVRSYNSPLHF

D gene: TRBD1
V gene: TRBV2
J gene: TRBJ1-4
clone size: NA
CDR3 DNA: TGTGCCAGCATCCCGGGACAGGCAACTAATGAAAAACTGTTTTTT
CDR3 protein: CASIPGQATNEKLFF

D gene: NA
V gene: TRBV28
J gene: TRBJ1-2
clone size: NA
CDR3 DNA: TGTGCCAGCAGTTTAGGTCACGGTAACTATGGCTACACCTTC
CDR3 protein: CASSLGHGNYGYTF

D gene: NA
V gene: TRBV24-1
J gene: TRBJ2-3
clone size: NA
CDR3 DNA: TGTGCCACCAGTGATTTATGGAGGGGAACAGATACGCAGTATTTT
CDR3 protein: CATSDLWRGTDTQYF

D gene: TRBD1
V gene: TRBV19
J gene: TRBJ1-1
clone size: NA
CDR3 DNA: TGTGCCAGTAGTAAAGGTCAGGGGGATGGGAACACTGAAGCTTTCTTT
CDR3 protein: CASSKGQGDGNTEAFF

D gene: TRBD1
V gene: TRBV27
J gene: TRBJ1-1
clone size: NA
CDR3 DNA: TGTGCCAGCAGTCCCCAGGACAGGGGGCACACTGAAGCTTTCTTT
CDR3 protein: CASSPQDRGHTEAFF

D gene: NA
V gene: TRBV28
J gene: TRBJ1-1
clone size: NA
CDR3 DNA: TGTGCCGCTCAAGTTGCGAAAAAAGCTTTCTTT
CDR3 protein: CAAQVAKKAFF

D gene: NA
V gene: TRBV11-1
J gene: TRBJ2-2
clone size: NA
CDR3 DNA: TGTGCCAGCAGCTCCTCGCGTGCGAACACCGGGGAGCTGTTTTTT
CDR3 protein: CASSSSRANTGELFF

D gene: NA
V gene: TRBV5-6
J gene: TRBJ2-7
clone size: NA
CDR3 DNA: TGTGCCAGCAGCTCCCGAAGAGACGACGGAGGGTACGAGCAGTACTTC
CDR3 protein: CASSSRRDDGGYEQYF

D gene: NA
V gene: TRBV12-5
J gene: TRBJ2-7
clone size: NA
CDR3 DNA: TGTGCTAGTGGTCCGCCCGGGGTTCGGAGCTCCTACGAGCAGTACTTC
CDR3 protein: CASGPPGVRSSYEQYF

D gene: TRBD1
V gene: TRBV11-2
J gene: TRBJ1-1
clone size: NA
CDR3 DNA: TGTGCCAGCAGCTTACACGGGACAGAGACTGAAGCTTTCTTT
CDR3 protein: CASSLHGTETEAFF

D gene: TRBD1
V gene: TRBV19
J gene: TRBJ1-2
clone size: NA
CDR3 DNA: TGTGCCAGTAGTATCGGACAGGGGAGGGCAACTAACTATGGCTACACCTTC
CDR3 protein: CASSIGQGRATNYGYTF

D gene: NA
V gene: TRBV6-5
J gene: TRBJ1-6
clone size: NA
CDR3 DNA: TGTGCCAGCAGTTTCGGACAGCTGGGGTCACCCCTCCACTTT
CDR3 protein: CASSFGQLGSPLHF

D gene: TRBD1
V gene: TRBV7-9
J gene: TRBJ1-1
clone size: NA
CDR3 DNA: TGTGCCAGCAGCTTAGGGACAGGGGGCGTGGGCACTGAAGCTTTCTTT
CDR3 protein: CASSLGTGGVGTEAFF

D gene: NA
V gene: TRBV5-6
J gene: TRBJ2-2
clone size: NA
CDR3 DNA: TGTGCCAGCAGCTTGGAATGGACAGCCTGGTCCGGGGAGCTGTTTTTT
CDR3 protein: CASSLEWTAWSGELFF

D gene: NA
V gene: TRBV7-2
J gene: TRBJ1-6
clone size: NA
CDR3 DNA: TGTGCCAGCAGCTTAGAAGCCGTCGCGGCCTACCGGAATTCACCCCTCCACTTT
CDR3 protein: CASSLEAVAAYRNSPLHF

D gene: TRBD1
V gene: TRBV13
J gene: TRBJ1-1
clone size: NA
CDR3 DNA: TGTGCCAGCAGCCTCCGCCCCCCAGGGGGCGGTGAAGCTTTCTTT
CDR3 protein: CASSLRPPGGGEAFF

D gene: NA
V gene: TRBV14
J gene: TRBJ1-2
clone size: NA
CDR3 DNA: TGTGCCAGCAGCCAAGTCGCAGGTGGGGCAGGGCAAGGCTACACCTTC
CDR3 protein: CASSQVAGGAGQGYTF

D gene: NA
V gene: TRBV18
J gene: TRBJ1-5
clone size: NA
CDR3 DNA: TGTGCCAGCTCACCAGAACAGGGCCGGAGTCAGCCCCAGCATTTT
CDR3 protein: CASSPEQGRSQPQHF

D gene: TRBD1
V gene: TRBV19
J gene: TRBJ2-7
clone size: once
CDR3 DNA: TGTGCCAGTAGTCCCCCCTCCGGGACAGGGAACTCCTACGAGCAGTACTTC
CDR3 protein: CASSPPSGTGNSYEQYF

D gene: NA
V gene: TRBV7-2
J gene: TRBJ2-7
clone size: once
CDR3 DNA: TGTGCCAGCAGCTTAAGGGGGACCTCCTACGAGCAGTACTTC
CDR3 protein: CASSLRGTSYEQYF

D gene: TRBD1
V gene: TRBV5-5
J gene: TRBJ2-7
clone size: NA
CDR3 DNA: TGTGCCAGCAGGCCGACCGGGACAGGGGTTTTCTACGAGCAGTACTTC
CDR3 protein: CASRPTGTGVFYEQYF

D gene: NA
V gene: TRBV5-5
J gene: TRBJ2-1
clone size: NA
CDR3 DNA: TGTGCCAGCAGCTTTAGCGAGGTCTTGTACAATGAGCAGTTCTTC
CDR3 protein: CASSFSEVLYNEQFF

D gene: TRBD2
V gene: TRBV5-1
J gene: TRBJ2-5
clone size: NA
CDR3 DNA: TGCGCCAGCAGCACCGGACTAGCGGTTGAGACCCAGTACTTC
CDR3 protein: CASSTGLAVETQYF

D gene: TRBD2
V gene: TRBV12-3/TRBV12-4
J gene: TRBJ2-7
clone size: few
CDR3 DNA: TGTGCCAGCAGTCCCCGGGGGGGGAACGAGCAGTACTTC
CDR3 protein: CASSPRGGNEQYF

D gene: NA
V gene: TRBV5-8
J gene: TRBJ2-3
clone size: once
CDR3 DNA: TGTGCCAGCAGCTTGGCCGGACAGACTATCACAGATACGCAGTATTTT
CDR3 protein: CASSLAGQTITDTQYF

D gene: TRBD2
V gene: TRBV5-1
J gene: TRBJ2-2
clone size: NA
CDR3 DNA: TGCGCCAGCAGCTTGAGAGGGACTAGCTCGGCCGGGGAGCTGTTTTTT
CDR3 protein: CASSLRGTSSAGELFF

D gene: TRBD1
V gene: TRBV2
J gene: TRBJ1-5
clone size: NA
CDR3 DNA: TGTGCCAGCAGTTTCGGACAGGGGGTAGGTCAGCCCCAGCATTTT
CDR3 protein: CASSFGQGVGQPQHF

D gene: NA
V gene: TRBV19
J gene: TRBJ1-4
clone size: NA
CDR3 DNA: TGTGCCAGTACCCTTTATTCAACCGGGGAAAAACTGTTTTTT
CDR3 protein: CASTLYSTGEKLFF

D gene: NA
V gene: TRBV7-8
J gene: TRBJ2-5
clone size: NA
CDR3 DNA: TGTGCCAGCAGCTCACTCAGCGGTTCCCTGGAGACCCAGTACTTC
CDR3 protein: CASSSLSGSLETQYF

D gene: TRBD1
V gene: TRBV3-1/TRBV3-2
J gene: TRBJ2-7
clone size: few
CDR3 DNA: TGTGCCAGCAGCCTCGGGACAGGGGCCCCCATCGAGCAGTACTTC
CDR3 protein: CASSLGTGAPIEQYF

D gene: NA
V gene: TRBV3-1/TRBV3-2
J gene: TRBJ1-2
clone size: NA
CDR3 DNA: TGTGCCAGCAGCCAGTCAGCTAGTTACTATGGCTACACCTTC
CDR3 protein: CASSQSASYYGYTF

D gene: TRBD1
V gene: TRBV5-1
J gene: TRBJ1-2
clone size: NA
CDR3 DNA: TGCGCCAGCAGGGTGACAGGGGCCCTGAATGGCTACACCTTC
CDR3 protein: CASRVTGALNGYTF

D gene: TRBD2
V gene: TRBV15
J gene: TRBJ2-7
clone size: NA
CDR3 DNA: TGTGCCACCAGCAGAGACGGGGGGGCCCTCCGCGAGCAGTACTTC
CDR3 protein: CATSRDGGALREQYF

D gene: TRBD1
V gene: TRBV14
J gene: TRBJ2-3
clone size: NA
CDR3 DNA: TGTGCCAGCAGCAGACAGGGGGAAGATACGCAGTATTTT
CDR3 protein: CASSRQGEDTQYF

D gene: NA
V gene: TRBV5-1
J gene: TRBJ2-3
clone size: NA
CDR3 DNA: TGCGCCAGCAGCACCCAGGGTAGCACAGATACGCAGTATTTT
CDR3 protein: CASSTQGSTDTQYF

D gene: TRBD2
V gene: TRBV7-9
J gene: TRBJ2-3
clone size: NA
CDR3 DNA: TGTGCCAGCAGCTTAGCACTTCTAGCGGGGGGACCAAAAGATACGCAGTATTTT
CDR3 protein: CASSLALLAGGPKDTQYF

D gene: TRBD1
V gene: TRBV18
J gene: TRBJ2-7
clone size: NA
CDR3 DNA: TGTGCCAGCTCACCCGGGACAGTCTCCTACGAGCAGTACTTC
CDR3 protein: CASSPGTVSYEQYF

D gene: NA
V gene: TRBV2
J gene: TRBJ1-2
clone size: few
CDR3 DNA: TGTGCCAGCACCCTGGATCGACAGCTTAATAGCTACACCTTC
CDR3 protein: CASTLDRQLNSYTF

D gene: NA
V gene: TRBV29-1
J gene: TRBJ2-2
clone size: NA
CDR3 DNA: TGCAGCGTTGGGACAAGGAACACCGGGGAGCTGTTTTTT
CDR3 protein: CSVGTRNTGELFF

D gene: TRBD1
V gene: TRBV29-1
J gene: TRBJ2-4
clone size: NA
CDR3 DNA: TGCAGCGTTTTCGACAGGGTCCAAAACATTCAGTACTTC
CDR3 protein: CSVFDRVQNIQYF

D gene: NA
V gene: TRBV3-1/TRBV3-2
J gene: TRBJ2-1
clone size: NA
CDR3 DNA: TGTGCCAGCGCGTCGTATGACAACTATGAGCAGTTCTTC
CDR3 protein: CASASYDNYEQFF

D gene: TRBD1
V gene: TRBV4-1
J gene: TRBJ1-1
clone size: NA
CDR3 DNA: TGCGCCAGCAGCGCCCGGACAGGGGGCGTTTGGGACACTGAAGCTTTCTTT
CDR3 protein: CASSARTGGVWDTEAFF

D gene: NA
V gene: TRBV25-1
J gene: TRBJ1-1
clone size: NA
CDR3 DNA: TGTGCCAGCCAGACTACAGCGAACACTGAAGCTTTCTTT
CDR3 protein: CASQTTANTEAFF

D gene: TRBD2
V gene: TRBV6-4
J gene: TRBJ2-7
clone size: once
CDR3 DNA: TGTGCCAGCAGTGGGGCGGGGGGCTCCTCGGAGCAGTACTTC
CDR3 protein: CASSGAGGSSEQYF

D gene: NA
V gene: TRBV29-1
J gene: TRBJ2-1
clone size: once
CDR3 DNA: TGCAGCGTTGAGGGGGCAGAACTCTACAATGAGCAGTTCTTC
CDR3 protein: CSVEGAELYNEQFF